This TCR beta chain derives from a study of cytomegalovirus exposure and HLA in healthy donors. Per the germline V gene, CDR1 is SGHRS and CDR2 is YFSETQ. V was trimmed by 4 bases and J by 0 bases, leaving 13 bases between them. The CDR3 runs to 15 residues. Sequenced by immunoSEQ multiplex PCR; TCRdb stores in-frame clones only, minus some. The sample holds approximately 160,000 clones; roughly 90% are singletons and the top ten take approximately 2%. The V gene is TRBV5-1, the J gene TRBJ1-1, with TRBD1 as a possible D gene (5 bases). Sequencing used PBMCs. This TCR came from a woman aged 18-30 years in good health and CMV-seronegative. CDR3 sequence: CASSPETVLNTEAFF. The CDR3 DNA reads TGCGCCAGCAGCCCGGAGACAGTTTTGAACACTGAAGCTTTCTTT.